The subject of this entry is one T cell receptor beta chain. All patients reached thyroid surgery having received no treatment beforehand. The data are from a study of metastatic and nonmetastatic thyroid tumors. The germline CDR1 and CDR2 sequences are DFQATT and SNEGSKA (reference sequence). V dropped 1 base and J dropped 3 bases, with 13 bases sitting between them. The CDR3 has 15 residues. TCRdb re-called the PCR reads via MiXCR. The profile shows 15,000 to 20,000 clones, around 21% of them singletons. Sequenced: adjacent normal tissue. The V gene is TRBV20-1, the J gene TRBJ2-1, with no clear D. The receptor was isolated from a female donor with papillary thyroid cancer or a benign thyroid nodule (not recorded which). Some clones in this sample may be carry-over from other donors' samples. The CDR3 bases are TGCAGTGCTAGAGGAATCGTAGTGGGCTACAATGAGCAGTTCTTC. Amino acid sequence: CSARGIVVGYNEQFF.